The 3 T cell receptor beta chains reported below all come from one sample, sequenced in a study of T cells expressing NK-cell markers. With the 5' RACE reads reprocessed, TCRdb shows one record per CDR3 protein and no DNA. This table holds 450,000 to 600,000 distinct CDR3 sequences. Material for sequencing was blood T cells: a sorted CD56 or NKG2C T cell subset, CD4+ or CD8+ T cells, or bulk PBMC T cells (not recorded which). These receptor sequences come from a man between 18 and 35 years old in good health.

The gene calls are TRBV4-1 and TRBJ1-1; TCRdb calls TRBD1, which cannot be checked without DNA. Germline lookup yields CDR1 MGHRA and CDR2 YSYEKL. CDR3 length: 16 residues. The CDR3 is CASSQDPGVMGTEAFF.

This rearrangement joins TRBV20-1 to TRBJ2-1; TCRdb calls TRBD1, which cannot be checked without DNA. The germline V gene encodes CDR1 DFQATT and CDR2 SNEGSKA (reference sequence). This CDR3 has 12 residues. CDR3 region: CSARRGGREQFF.

The chain is built from TRBV19 and TRBJ2-1; the D call of TRBD2 rests on TCRdb alone, since no DNA is present to check it. Germline V CDR1 and CDR2: LNHDA, SQIVND (reference sequence). This CDR3 has 15 residues. The CDR3 loop is CATTLSVSSYNEQFF.